The rows below give T cell receptor beta chains drawn from one sample of a study of blood T cell repertoires in COVID-19. Only in-frame clones appear in the TCRdb table, and some are missing; sequencing was by immunoSEQ multiplex PCR. This table holds 95,000 or so clones, roughly 79% found once. The sample consisted of peripheral blood. The receptors come from a man older than 75 with COVID-19, enrolled during active disease. The CDR3 runs from the conserved cysteine through the conserved F or W. A D gene is named only where the DNA matches it firmly. Expanded clones get a size class; other rows say once, few or many, or leave the size out.

NA TRBJ1-1 TRBD1 TRBV27 CASSKTGVTEAFF TGTGCCAGCAGTAAGACAGGGGTCACTGAAGCTTTCTTT
NA TRBJ1-2 NA TRBV28 CASSSGQPDYGYTF TGTGCCAGCAGTTCCGGACAGCCTGACTATGGCTACACCTTC
few TRBJ1-1 NA TRBV6-5 CASSYKGDTKAFF TGTGCCAGCAGTTATAAGGGAGATACTAAAGCTTTCTTT
NA TRBJ2-2 NA TRBV12-3/TRBV12-4 CASTRRGTGELFF TGTGCCAGCACCCGCAGGGGCACCGGGGAGCTGTTTTTT
NA TRBJ1-2 TRBD1 TRBV2 CASTRDRGDIYGYTF TGTGCCAGCACCCGGGACAGGGGTGATATCTATGGCTACACCTTC
NA TRBJ1-2 TRBD1 TRBV5-1 CASSLSTGGGGYTF TGCGCCAGCAGCTTGTCCACAGGGGGCGGTGGCTACACCTTC
once TRBJ1-4 TRBD1 TRBV5-6 CASSFWTGAAVGEKLFF TGTGCCAGCAGCTTCTGGACAGGGGCGGCGGTTGGTGAAAAACTGTTTTTT
NA TRBJ1-6 TRBD1 TRBV30 CAGLRDRDSPLHF TGTGCCGGCCTTAGGGACAGAGATTCACCCCTCCACTTT
few TRBJ2-2 NA TRBV6-1 CASSEQGWELFF TGTGCCAGCAGTGAGCAGGGTTGGGAGCTGTTTTTT
NA TRBJ1-1 TRBD1 TRBV6-5 CASLQGGYTEAFF TGTGCCAGCTTACAGGGGGGATACACTGAAGCTTTCTTT
NA TRBJ2-7 NA TRBV5-1 CASSVVRGYEQYF TGCGCCAGCAGCGTGGTACGGGGCTACGAGCAGTACTTC
many TRBJ1-5 NA TRBV5-1 CASSCGHCHF TGCGCCAGCAGCTGCGGACACTGCCATTTT
NA TRBJ1-2 TRBD1 TRBV5-4 CASSLVSRGRDGYTF TGTGCCAGCAGCTTGGTTAGCAGGGGGCGGGATGGCTACACCTTC
NA TRBJ1-5 NA TRBV27 CASSLSGGSNQPQHF TGTGCCAGCAGTTTATCTGGGGGGAGCAATCAGCCCCAGCATTTT
NA TRBJ2-3 NA TRBV5-4 CASSLQGTDTQYF TGTGCCAGCAGCTTGCAGGGCACAGATACGCAGTATTTT
once TRBJ2-7 NA TRBV4-2 CASSQDSGVTYEQYF TGTGCCAGCAGCCAAGATTCCGGGGTCACCTACGAGCAGTACTTC
NA TRBJ1-4 NA TRBV18 CASSPSGSTNEKLFF TGTGCCAGCTCACCTTCAGGATCAACTAATGAAAAACTGTTTTTT
NA TRBJ2-7 NA TRBV5-1 CASRTEVTSYEQYF TGCGCCAGCAGGACGGAGGTAACTTCTTACGAGCAGTACTTC
NA TRBJ1-2 NA TRBV20-1 CSASLSGRIYGYTF TGCAGTGCTAGTTTGTCAGGTCGGATTTATGGCTACACCTTC
NA TRBJ2-7 TRBD1 TRBV5-4 CASSRDSYEQYF TGTGCCAGCAGCCGGGACAGCTACGAGCAGTACTTC
NA TRBJ2-3 NA TRBV14 CASSQDLGTDTQYF TGTGCCAGCAGCCAAGATCTTGGCACAGATACGCAGTATTTT
NA TRBJ2-3 NA TRBV6-2/TRBV6-3 CASSSTATSRERTDTQYF TGTGCCAGCAGCTCTACCGCTACTAGCCGGGAGCGCACAGATACGCAGTATTTT
NA TRBJ2-7 NA TRBV29-1 CSVDGDRPYEQYF TGCAGCGTTGATGGAGATCGTCCCTACGAGCAGTACTTC
once TRBJ1-5 TRBD1 TRBV6-5 CASRKDRTSNQPQHF TGTGCCAGCAGGAAGGACAGGACCAGCAATCAGCCCCAGCATTTT
NA TRBJ2-7 NA TRBV19 CASSLRDNPYEQYF TGTGCCAGTAGTCTCCGGGACAATCCCTACGAGCAGTACTTC
NA TRBJ1-1 TRBD1 TRBV5-4 CASSLAGQMNTEAFF TGTGCCAGCAGCTTGGCGGGACAGATGAACACTGAAGCTTTCTTT
NA TRBJ2-7 NA TRBV5-1 CASSWAGYEQYF TGCGCCAGCAGCTGGGCCGGCTACGAGCAGTACTTC
NA TRBJ1-5 TRBD1 TRBV19 CASSIRGAGTGNQPQHF TGTGCCAGTAGTATCAGGGGGGCCGGGACAGGAAATCAGCCCCAGCATTTT
NA TRBJ2-2 NA TRBV11-3 CASSLTRGYTGELFF TGTGCCAGCAGTCTGACCCGGGGGTACACCGGGGAGCTGTTTTTT
NA TRBJ2-7 TRBD2 TRBV28 CASSLVRLRRTSGLAYEQYF TGTGCCAGCAGTTTGGTTCGCCTCAGAAGGACTAGCGGGCTAGCCTACGAGCAGTACTTC
NA TRBJ2-7 TRBD2 TRBV28 CASIGREGRYEQYF TGTGCCAGCATCGGTCGGGAGGGCCGTTACGAGCAGTACTTC
NA TRBJ2-5 TRBD1 TRBV29-1 CSALRGRETQYF TGCAGCGCTCTCAGGGGGCGAGAGACCCAGTACTTC
NA TRBJ2-3 NA TRBV7-3 CASSSPTSTTQYF TGTGCCAGCAGCTCCCCGACTAGTACGACGCAGTATTTT
NA TRBJ1-6 NA TRBV9 CASSARIGRGSSYNSPLHF TGTGCCAGCAGCGCCCGTATTGGCAGGGGAAGCTCCTATAATTCACCCCTCCACTTT
NA TRBJ2-1 NA TRBV5-1 CASNRGSSYNEQFF TGCGCCAGCAACCGGGGGAGCTCCTACAATGAGCAGTTCTTC
NA TRBJ2-1 NA TRBV28 CASSLVIAASSYNEQFF TGTGCCAGCAGTTTGGTGATTGCGGCTAGCTCCTACAATGAGCAGTTCTTC
NA TRBJ2-7 TRBD2 TRBV6-5 CASSYERGSSYEQYF TGTGCCAGCAGTTACGAGCGGGGGTCCTCCTACGAGCAGTACTTC
NA TRBJ2-2 NA TRBV2 CASRGSSNTGELFF TGTGCCAGCAGGGGCAGCTCGAACACCGGGGAGCTGTTTTTT
NA TRBJ2-7 TRBD1 TRBV18 CASSPGTAFYEQYF TGTGCCAGCTCCCCCGGGACAGCCTTCTACGAGCAGTACTTC
few TRBJ2-7 TRBD2 TRBV2 CASRGAGGLSYEQYF TGTGCCAGCAGGGGAGCGGGGGGGCTCTCCTACGAGCAGTACTTC
NA TRBJ1-1 NA TRBV6-6 CATIDTLNTEAFF TGTGCCACCATCGACACTCTGAACACTGAAGCTTTCTTT
once TRBJ1-2 NA TRBV25-1 CASSEGLKYGYTF TGTGCCAGCAGTGAGGGACTGAAGTATGGCTACACCTTC
NA TRBJ2-5 NA TRBV11-3 CASSRTRGETQYF TGTGCCAGCAGCCGGACTCGCGGAGAGACCCAGTACTTC
NA TRBJ2-1 TRBD1 TRBV6-2/TRBV6-3 CASSSSRDRGDEQFF TGTGCCAGCAGTTCCTCTAGGGACAGGGGCGATGAGCAGTTCTTC
once TRBJ1-2 TRBD1 TRBV7-2 CASSLELRGRLGGYTF TGTGCCAGCAGCTTAGAATTGAGGGGGCGCTTAGGTGGCTACACCTTC
NA TRBJ1-5 TRBD1 TRBV13 CASSWPGQVMSGNQPQHF TGTGCCAGCAGCTGGCCGGGACAGGTTATGAGTGGCAATCAGCCCCAGCATTTT